A selection of T cell receptor beta chains follows, all from one sample in a study of T-cell reconstitution after alpha-beta-depleted transplantation in children. One entry per CDR3 protein, called by TCRdb with MiXCR from the PCR reads. This repertoire shows approximately 400,000 distinct CDR3 sequences, about 11% found once; its top ten account for 5% to 6.5%. The sample in question was PBMCs from the stem cell graft donor, obtained from the stem cell graft. The receptors shown here come from a human donor who donated a stem cell graft to a child with acute myeloid leukemia. Both conserved end residues are part of each CDR3. The order of the fields is V gene, clone size, J gene, D gene, CDR3 protein, CDR3 DNA. The D gene is left open where the match is weak. Clone size is not always given. Where it is, it says once, few, many or a class for expanded clones.

v_gene: TRBV12-5; abundance: few; j_gene: TRBJ1-5; d_gene: .; CDR3aa: CASGPKEDSNQPQHF; CDR3nt: TGTGCTAGTGGCCCGAAAGAGGATAGCAATCAGCCCCAGCATTTT
v_gene: TRBV15; abundance: few; j_gene: TRBJ2-2; d_gene: .; CDR3aa: CATSRDLSSANTGELFF; CDR3nt: TGTGCCACCAGCAGAGATCTCTCTAGCGCGAACACCGGGGAGCTGTTTTTT
v_gene: TRBV29-1; abundance: few; j_gene: TRBJ2-5; d_gene: TRBD2; CDR3aa: CSVVPRGTPLAGQETQYF; CDR3nt: TGCAGCGTTGTCCCCCGTGGAACCCCACTAGCGGGACAAGAGACCCAGTACTTC
v_gene: TRBV10-3; abundance: few; j_gene: TRBJ1-2; d_gene: .; CDR3aa: CAISEPETGWHGYTF; CDR3nt: TGTGCCATCAGTGAGCCTGAAACAGGGTGGCATGGCTACACCTTC
v_gene: TRBV5-1; abundance: few; j_gene: TRBJ2-3; d_gene: TRBD1; CDR3aa: CASSFPGQGDTQYF; CDR3nt: TGCGCCAGCAGCTTTCCGGGACAGGGTGATACGCAGTATTTT
v_gene: TRBV11-2; abundance: few; j_gene: TRBJ2-2; d_gene: .; CDR3aa: CASSSTRDTGELFF; CDR3nt: TGTGCCAGCAGCTCAACTAGAGACACCGGGGAGCTGTTTTTT
v_gene: TRBV19; abundance: .; j_gene: TRBJ1-1; d_gene: .; CDR3aa: CASLGVWAEAFF; CDR3nt: TGTGCCAGTCTCGGAGTGTGGGCTGAAGCTTTCTTT
v_gene: TRBV3-1; abundance: .; j_gene: TRBJ2-2; d_gene: .; CDR3aa: CASSQDRRAGLTGELFF; CDR3nt: TGTGCCAGCAGCCAAGATCGTCGGGCAGGGCTCACCGGGGAGCTGTTTTTT
v_gene: TRBV10-3; abundance: many; j_gene: TRBJ2-1; d_gene: TRBD2; CDR3aa: CAISGWLAAPYNEQFF; CDR3nt: TGTGCCATCAGTGGGTGGCTAGCGGCTCCCTACAATGAGCAGTTCTTC
v_gene: TRBV2; abundance: few; j_gene: TRBJ1-1; d_gene: TRBD1; CDR3aa: CASTDRGNTEAFF; CDR3nt: TGTGCCAGCACCGACAGGGGGAACACTGAAGCTTTCTTT
v_gene: TRBV18; abundance: .; j_gene: TRBJ1-1; d_gene: .; CDR3aa: CASSPPAGRALNTEAFF; CDR3nt: TGTGCCAGCTCACCACCGGCGGGTCGGGCTTTGAACACTGAAGCTTTCTTT
v_gene: TRBV29-1; abundance: many; j_gene: TRBJ1-4; d_gene: TRBD1; CDR3aa: CSARTGGEKLFF; CDR3nt: TGCAGCGCCCGGACAGGGGGGGAAAAACTGTTTTTT
v_gene: TRBV2; abundance: .; j_gene: TRBJ2-6; d_gene: .; CDR3aa: CASSEGTSSGANVLTF; CDR3nt: TGTGCCAGCAGTGAGGGGACATCCTCTGGGGCCAACGTCCTGACTTTC
v_gene: TRBV6-5; abundance: few; j_gene: TRBJ1-6; d_gene: .; CDR3aa: CASSYVNSPLHF; CDR3nt: TGTGCCAGCAGTTACGTTAATTCACCCCTCCACTTT
v_gene: TRBV6-5; abundance: few; j_gene: TRBJ2-2; d_gene: .; CDR3aa: CASSGFTGELFF; CDR3nt: TGTGCCAGCAGCGGGTTTACCGGGGAGCTGTTTTTT
v_gene: TRBV20-1; abundance: few; j_gene: TRBJ2-5; d_gene: .; CDR3aa: CSAATGTDQETQYF; CDR3nt: TGCAGTGCGGCAACCGGGACTGATCAAGAGACCCAGTACTTC
v_gene: TRBV6-5; abundance: .; j_gene: TRBJ1-5; d_gene: .; CDR3aa: CASSYGADSNQPQHF; CDR3nt: TGTGCCAGCAGTTACGGGGCGGATAGCAATCAGCCCCAGCATTTT
v_gene: TRBV12-3/TRBV12-4; abundance: .; j_gene: TRBJ1-1; d_gene: .; CDR3aa: CASSFGGSGEAFF; CDR3nt: TGTGCCAGCAGTTTTGGGGGTTCGGGTGAAGCTTTCTTT
v_gene: TRBV4-3; abundance: .; j_gene: TRBJ1-4; d_gene: .; CDR3aa: CASSQGWGPEKLFF; CDR3nt: TGCGCCAGCAGCCAAGGTTGGGGCCCTGAAAAACTGTTTTTT
v_gene: TRBV5-4; abundance: .; j_gene: TRBJ2-3; d_gene: .; CDR3aa: CASSSPGDPDTQYF; CDR3nt: TGTGCCAGCAGTTCCCCCGGGGACCCAGATACGCAGTATTTT
v_gene: TRBV5-4; abundance: few; j_gene: TRBJ2-6; d_gene: TRBD1; CDR3aa: CASSLAGQGRISGANVLTF; CDR3nt: TGTGCCAGCAGCTTGGCGGGACAGGGGAGGATCTCTGGGGCCAACGTCCTGACTTTC
v_gene: TRBV7-2; abundance: few; j_gene: TRBJ2-1; d_gene: TRBD2; CDR3aa: CASSLGLAGDSYNEQFF; CDR3nt: TGTGCCAGCAGCTTAGGGCTAGCGGGTGACTCCTACAATGAGCAGTTCTTC
v_gene: TRBV29-1; abundance: few; j_gene: TRBJ1-1; d_gene: .; CDR3aa: CSVEGGIITEAFF; CDR3nt: TGCAGCGTTGAGGGGGGGATTATCACTGAAGCTTTCTTT
v_gene: TRBV29-1; abundance: .; j_gene: TRBJ2-5; d_gene: .; CDR3aa: CSAPGLLYQETQYF; CDR3nt: TGCAGCGCTCCGGGACTGCTGTACCAAGAGACCCAGTACTTC
v_gene: TRBV2; abundance: few; j_gene: TRBJ2-7; d_gene: .; CDR3aa: CASRQDRTAIHEQYF; CDR3nt: TGTGCCAGCAGACAGGACAGAACCGCGATCCACGAGCAGTACTTC
v_gene: TRBV9; abundance: .; j_gene: TRBJ2-5; d_gene: TRBD2; CDR3aa: CASSKTGTSQETQYF; CDR3nt: TGTGCCAGCAGCAAAACCGGGACTAGTCAAGAGACCCAGTACTTC
v_gene: TRBV6-2/TRBV6-3; abundance: .; j_gene: TRBJ2-2; d_gene: TRBD2; CDR3aa: CASSSGTRPDDGELFF; CDR3nt: TGTGCCAGCAGTTCCGGGACTAGGCCCGATGATGGGGAGCTGTTTTTT
v_gene: TRBV7-2; abundance: .; j_gene: TRBJ2-1; d_gene: TRBD1; CDR3aa: CASSLEGRGLLNEQFF; CDR3nt: TGTGCCAGCAGCTTAGAAGGCAGGGGGCTGTTGAATGAGCAGTTCTTC
v_gene: TRBV7-9; abundance: .; j_gene: TRBJ2-1; d_gene: .; CDR3aa: CASSLQLESNEQFF; CDR3nt: TGTGCCAGCAGCTTGCAGTTAGAGTCCAATGAGCAGTTCTTC
v_gene: TRBV7-2; abundance: many; j_gene: TRBJ2-3; d_gene: .; CDR3aa: CASSFAGPSTDTQYF; CDR3nt: TGTGCCAGCAGCTTCGCGGGACCTAGCACAGATACGCAGTATTTT
v_gene: TRBV20-1; abundance: .; j_gene: TRBJ2-3; d_gene: TRBD2; CDR3aa: CSAEWLAGDVTDTQYF; CDR3nt: TGCAGTGCCGAGTGGCTAGCGGGAGATGTCACAGATACGCAGTATTTT
v_gene: TRBV25-1; abundance: many; j_gene: TRBJ2-1; d_gene: TRBD2; CDR3aa: CASSTNGLAGGFPRFF; CDR3nt: TGTGCCAGCAGCACTAATGGACTAGCGGGAGGGTTCCCGAGGTTCTTC
v_gene: TRBV7-3; abundance: .; j_gene: TRBJ2-1; d_gene: .; CDR3aa: CASSLEGWSEQFF; CDR3nt: TGTGCCAGCAGCCTAGAGGGGTGGAGTGAGCAGTTCTTC
v_gene: TRBV5-1; abundance: many; j_gene: TRBJ2-5; d_gene: .; CDR3aa: CASSLGSDGSLETQYF; CDR3nt: TGCGCCAGCAGCTTGGGTTCTGACGGATCCTTGGAGACCCAGTACTTC
v_gene: TRBV11-2; abundance: few; j_gene: TRBJ2-3; d_gene: .; CDR3aa: CASSLEYGNTDTQYF; CDR3nt: TGTGCCAGCAGCTTAGAATACGGTAACACAGATACGCAGTATTTT
v_gene: TRBV7-8; abundance: many; j_gene: TRBJ2-1; d_gene: .; CDR3aa: CASSLGRGTAPGDEQFF; CDR3nt: TGTGCCAGCAGCTTAGGGAGAGGGACAGCACCGGGGGATGAGCAGTTCTTC
v_gene: TRBV6-5; abundance: few; j_gene: TRBJ1-2; d_gene: .; CDR3aa: CASSTGYLGYTF; CDR3nt: TGTGCCAGCAGTACAGGTTACCTTGGCTACACCTTC
v_gene: TRBV7-2; abundance: .; j_gene: TRBJ2-1; d_gene: .; CDR3aa: CASSPPNRANEQFF; CDR3nt: TGTGCCAGCAGCCCCCCCAACCGGGCCAATGAGCAGTTCTTC
v_gene: TRBV6-2/TRBV6-3; abundance: few; j_gene: TRBJ2-3; d_gene: .; CDR3aa: CASSYARTWKNTDTQYF; CDR3nt: TGTGCCAGCAGTTACGCCAGGACTTGGAAGAACACAGATACGCAGTATTTT
v_gene: TRBV6-1; abundance: .; j_gene: TRBJ2-3; d_gene: TRBD1; CDR3aa: CASSEEGALDTQYF; CDR3nt: TGTGCCAGCAGTGAAGAGGGGGCCCTCGATACGCAGTATTTT
v_gene: TRBV10-2; abundance: .; j_gene: TRBJ1-4; d_gene: TRBD1; CDR3aa: CASSDPGTGDEKLFF; CDR3nt: TGCGCCAGCAGTGATCCCGGGACAGGGGACGAAAAACTGTTTTTT
v_gene: TRBV20-1; abundance: many; j_gene: TRBJ2-5; d_gene: TRBD2; CDR3aa: CSARVQRGGRRTQYF; CDR3nt: TGCAGTGCTAGAGTCCAGCGGGGGGGCCGTAGAACCCAGTACTTC
v_gene: TRBV11-2; abundance: .; j_gene: TRBJ2-1; d_gene: TRBD2; CDR3aa: CASRSGRGGRPDNEQFF; CDR3nt: TGTGCCAGCAGAAGCGGGAGGGGCGGACGACCGGACAATGAGCAGTTCTTC
v_gene: TRBV20-1; abundance: .; j_gene: TRBJ2-6; d_gene: .; CDR3aa: CSARDPQGGGWANVLTF; CDR3nt: TGCAGTGCTAGAGATCCCCAGGGAGGTGGCTGGGCCAACGTCCTGACTTTC
v_gene: TRBV4-1; abundance: .; j_gene: TRBJ1-1; d_gene: .; CDR3aa: CVSSQDTGAAFSF; CDR3nt: TGCGTCAGCAGCCAAGATACCGGGGCGGCATTTTCCTTT
v_gene: TRBV6-2/TRBV6-3; abundance: .; j_gene: TRBJ2-1; d_gene: .; CDR3aa: CASSYGDSSYNEQFF; CDR3nt: TGTGCCAGCAGTTATGGGGACTCCTCCTACAATGAGCAGTTCTTC
v_gene: TRBV27; abundance: few; j_gene: TRBJ1-4; d_gene: .; CDR3aa: CASSLSLGNEKLFF; CDR3nt: TGTGCCAGCAGTTTATCGTTGGGTAATGAAAAACTGTTTTTT
v_gene: TRBV9; abundance: many; j_gene: TRBJ2-3; d_gene: TRBD2; CDR3aa: CASSVSSSGGHTDTQYF; CDR3nt: TGTGCCAGCAGCGTATCCTCTAGCGGGGGGCACACAGATACGCAGTATTTT
v_gene: TRBV5-4; abundance: .; j_gene: TRBJ2-1; d_gene: TRBD2; CDR3aa: CASSLTIAGARNEQFF; CDR3nt: TGTGCCAGCAGCTTGACGATAGCGGGAGCGCGCAATGAGCAGTTCTTC
v_gene: TRBV5-1; abundance: many; j_gene: TRBJ1-4; d_gene: .; CDR3aa: CASSLGLAGSTTSILFF; CDR3nt: TGCGCCAGCAGCTTGGGTCTTGCGGGATCGACTACCTCGATTCTGTTTTTT
v_gene: TRBV9; abundance: few; j_gene: TRBJ2-1; d_gene: TRBD2; CDR3aa: CASSVAGLAGGYNEQFF; CDR3nt: TGTGCCAGCAGCGTAGCAGGTCTAGCGGGGGGATACAATGAGCAGTTCTTC
v_gene: TRBV7-2; abundance: few; j_gene: TRBJ2-2; d_gene: .; CDR3aa: CASNLMGNTGELFF; CDR3nt: TGTGCCAGCAACTTAATGGGGAACACCGGGGAGCTGTTTTTT
v_gene: TRBV7-2; abundance: few; j_gene: TRBJ2-2; d_gene: TRBD2; CDR3aa: CASSPGEGLGTGELFF; CDR3nt: TGTGCCAGCAGCCCGGGGGAGGGGCTCGGCACCGGGGAGCTGTTTTTT
v_gene: TRBV30; abundance: few; j_gene: TRBJ1-3; d_gene: .; CDR3aa: CAWSVGGNGNTIYF; CDR3nt: TGTGCCTGGAGTGTTGGTGGGAATGGAAACACCATATATTTT
v_gene: TRBV7-8; abundance: .; j_gene: TRBJ2-1; d_gene: TRBD2; CDR3aa: CASSPGRGGRYNEQFF; CDR3nt: TGTGCCAGCAGCCCAGGACGGGGGGGCCGATACAATGAGCAGTTCTTC
v_gene: TRBV4-2; abundance: many; j_gene: TRBJ2-7; d_gene: .; CDR3aa: CASSQGAREQYF; CDR3nt: TGTGCCAGCAGCCAAGGGGCGAGGGAGCAGTACTTC
v_gene: TRBV4-3; abundance: few; j_gene: TRBJ2-1; d_gene: TRBD2; CDR3aa: CASSQDLLAGGNEQFF; CDR3nt: TGCGCCAGCAGCCAAGATTTACTAGCGGGAGGAAATGAGCAGTTCTTC
v_gene: TRBV20-1; abundance: few; j_gene: TRBJ2-1; d_gene: .; CDR3aa: CSARKTSSYNEQFF; CDR3nt: TGCAGTGCTAGAAAGACTAGCTCCTACAATGAGCAGTTCTTC